What follows is one TCR beta chain and its context. Antigen: not known. The data were obtained in a study of regulatory dendritic cells for organ transplantation. Naive CD45RA+ and memory CD45RO+ CD4+ or CD8+ T cells were FACS-sorted. Profiling relied on immunoSEQ multiplex PCR, and the TCRdb table lists in-frame clones only, not all of them. Of about 30,000 clones in the sample, nearly 80% were seen once. The study, taken as a whole, reports: Regulatory dendritic cells appeared to expand memory CD8+ clones less than mature ones.

The source material was memory CD4+ T cells from blood. Sample subset: CD45RO+ memory T cells. The source is a human donor in good health.

The DNA for the CDR3 is TGTGCCAGCAGTTATTCACACGGACAGAGCTACGAGCAGTACTTC. Its translation: CASSYSHGQSYEQYF. The chain carries TRBV27 and TRBJ2-7, with a tentative D call TRBD1 (6 bases). The CDR3 covers 15 residues. In germline, CDR1 is MNHEY, CDR2 SMNVEV (reference sequence). The V end lost 4 bases, the J end lost 3 bases, and 16 bases lay between the germline ends.